The next 12 T cell receptor beta chains were all read from a single sample in a study of beta chain features in type 1 diabetes. Expressed TCRB transcripts got sequenced, as all isolated RNA was reverse transcribed. Repertoires were generated with immunoSEQ multiplex PCR, while TCRdb's copy carries only in-frame clones and drops some. The sample lists about 140,000 clones, about 9.1% occurring once. Sequencing was performed on central memory CD4+ T cells from blood. These receptors originate from a woman between 35 and 50 years old in good health.

This clone was counted between two and nine times. CDR3 region: CASSLLTSPYEQYF. The CDR3 DNA follows: TGCGCCAGCAGCTTGCTGACTAGTCCCTACGAGCAGTACTTC. The rearrangement uses TRBV5-1 and TRBJ2-7, with D perhaps TRBD2 (6 bases). Germline V gene lookup returns CDR1 SGHRS and CDR2 YFSETQ. V lost 1 base, J lost 2 bases, and 10 bases lay in between. The CDR3 contains 14 residues.

As regards this clone: This sample includes further DNA sequences coding for the same CDR3. The V and J genes are TRBV7-9 and TRBJ2-3; D is undetermined. Trimming left V 5 bases short and J 2 bases short, with 5 bases between. The germline gives CDR1 SEHNR, CDR2 FQNEAQ (reference sequence). This CDR3 comprises 12 residues. The CDR3 protein is CASSPSTDTQYF. CDR3 coding DNA: TGTGCCAGCAGCCCGTCCACAGATACGCAGTATTTT.

The chain uses TRBV28 and TRBJ1-2, with 7 positions matching TRBD1. Germline V gene lookup returns CDR1 MDHEN and CDR2 SYDVKM. The J segment lost 4 bases and the V segment lost 4 bases, leaving 15 bases of the junction unmatched. This CDR3 has 17 residues. CDR3 coding DNA: TGTGCCAGCAGTTCCCCCAGCCCAGGGGGAAAGAGCTATGGCTACACCTTC. As protein: CASSSPSPGGKSYGYTF.

The chain combines TRBV4-2 with TRBJ2-2, with 7 nucleotides matching TRBD2. After removal of 2 bases from V and 6 bases from J, the junction contained 9 bases not matched to a gene. This CDR3 contains 16 residues. The germline V gene has CDR1 LGHNA and CDR2 YNFKEQ. DNA for the CDR3: TGTGCCAGCAGCCAACCCGGGGGGACTACATCCGGGGAGCTGTTTTTT. Protein sequence: CASSQPGGTTSGELFF.

This clone was observed a few times. This CDR3 reads CATLTASGGRTQYF. CDR3 sequence (DNA): TGTGCCACCCTAACAGCTAGCGGGGGGCGGACGCAGTATTTT. The chain uses TRBV7-9 and TRBJ2-3; 11 bases match TRBD2. Germline V gene sequence: CDR1 SEHNR, CDR2 FQNEAQ (reference sequence). The CDR3 spans 14 residues. J gave up 9 bases and V 10 bases, and 12 bases lay outside the gene matches.

V gene TRBV5-1 combines with J gene TRBJ2-7; D is undetermined. The germline V gene has CDR1 SGHRS and CDR2 YFSETQ. This CDR3 region has 14 residues. V was trimmed by 2 bases and J by 1 base, leaving 10 bases between them. CDR3 loop: CASSFSTESYEQYF. The CDR3 DNA reads as TGCGCCAGCAGCTTTTCCACGGAGTCCTACGAGCAGTACTTC.

The chain has TRBV7-8 and TRBJ1-5; weak D call: TRBD1 (6 bases). The CDR3 is 13 amino acids. CDR1 SGHVS and CDR2 FQNEAQ come from the germline V gene. The germline V and J ends were trimmed by 1 base and 5 bases, with 6 bases remaining between them. The CDR3 bases are TGTGCCAGCAGCTTAGACAGGGATCAGCCCCAGCATTTT. It translates to CASSLDRDQPQHF.

At least ten counts were recorded for this clone. The genes are TRBV14 and TRBJ2-3; no firm D call. Looked up from germline, CDR1 is SGHDN and CDR2 is FVKESK. The ends were cut back, 2 bases at V and 3 bases at J, with 12 bases in the middle. The CDR3 has 15 amino acids. CDR3 bases: TGTGCCAGCAGCCAAATTCCCTCTAGGACAGATACGCAGTATTTT. Translation: CASSQIPSRTDTQYF.

This chain joins TRBV5-4 and TRBJ2-7; 12 bases line up with TRBD2. CDR3 length equals 19 residues. Germline CDR1 is SGHNT and CDR2 is YYREEE (reference sequence). Trimming cost V 3 bases and J 5 bases; bases outside gene matches: 18. CDR3 bases: TGTGCCAGCAGCTCCGATGGGGGTTTACTAGCGGGGGGATCTCACGAGCAGTACTTC. Its protein product is CASSSDGGLLAGGSHEQYF. Complete variable domain (other parts from reference TRBV5-4 and TRBJ2-7): ETGVTQSPTHLIKTRGQQVTLRCSSQSGHNTVSWYQQALGQGPQFIFQYYREEENGRGNFPPRFSGLQFPNYSSELNVNALELDDSALYLCASSSDGGLLAGGSHEQYFGPGTRLTVT.

V and J are TRBV12-5 and TRBJ2-4; TRBD1 agrees at 7 bases. Unmatched junction bases numbered 11, after V lost 5 bases and J lost 4 bases. This CDR3 region has 16 residues. Germline CDR1 LGHNT, CDR2 FRNRAP. The CDR3 sequence is CASGPGQEQMKNIQYF. Written as DNA, the CDR3 is TGTGCTAGTGGTCCCGGACAGGAGCAGATGAAAAACATTCAGTACTTC. Filled out from reference TRBV12-5 and TRBJ2-4, the complete variable domain reads DARVTQTPRHKVTEMGQEVTMRCQPILGHNTVFWYRQTMMQGLELLAYFRNRAPLDDSGMPKDRFSAEMPDATLATLKIQPSEPRDSAVYFCASGPGQEQMKNIQYFGAGTRLSVL.

The sample holds many counts of this clone. The chain recombines TRBV5-1 with TRBJ1-1; 9 bases align to TRBD1. CDR3 length: 16 amino acids. J lost 4 bases, V lost 4 bases, and 11 bases had no gene match. The germline V gene encodes CDR1 SGHRS and CDR2 YFSETQ. CDR3 amino acids: CASSPTGTGTITEAFF. The CDR3 DNA is TGCGCCAGCAGCCCGACCGGGACAGGGACGATCACTGAAGCTTTCTTT.

This clone was recorded a few times. Other DNA sequences in the same sample also yield this CDR3. The CDR3 protein is CASSPGGHTDTQYF. DNA for the CDR3: TGCGCCAGCAGCCCGGGGGGGCACACAGATACGCAGTATTTT. This chain links TRBV5-1 with TRBJ2-3; 8 bases agree with TRBD2. The CDR3 is 14 amino acids. The germline V gene encodes CDR1 SGHRS and CDR2 YFSETQ. V was clipped by 4 bases and J by 2 bases; unmatched bases: 3.